One and the same sample provided the 21 T cell receptor beta chains below, sequenced in a study of blood T cell repertoires in COVID-19. Using immunoSEQ multiplex PCR, the repertoire was profiled, and TCRdb retains in-frame clones only, with some absent. The table shows more than 95,000 clones, with approximately 83% occurring only once. The sample comprised peripheral blood. The receptors come from a woman older than 75 with acute or convalescent COVID-19.

The chain recombines TRBV9 with TRBJ1-1, with D tentatively TRBD1 (6 bases). Germline loops: CDR1 SGDLS, CDR2 YYNGEE. Trimming pared 4 bases from V and 1 base from J, leaving 8 bases between. The CDR3 runs to 13 residues. This chain's CDR3 is CASSRGGNTEAFF. DNA of the CDR3: TGTGCCAGCAGCCGAGGGGGGAACACTGAAGCTTTCTTT.

V gene TRBV6-5 combines with J gene TRBJ2-5; the D gene is possibly TRBD1 (7 bases). Germline lookup yields CDR1 MNHEY and CDR2 SVGAGI. This CDR3 is 13 amino acids long. V was trimmed by 5 bases and J by 7 bases, leaving 14 bases between them. The CDR3 DNA reads TGTGCCAGCAGTCCAGGGGGGCGCCGGACCCAGTACTTC. The encoded protein is CASSPGGRRTQYF.

The rearrangement joins TRBV18 to TRBJ1-5; maybe TRBD1 (6 bases). Germline V CDR1 and CDR2: KGHSH, LQKENI. V lost 3 bases to trimming and J lost 6 bases, with 15 bases between them. The CDR3 sequence is 15 residues long. CDR3 DNA: TGTGCCAGCTCACCTGCGGGAGGGGGAGGTCAGCCCCAGCATTTT. It is translated as CASSPAGGGGQPQHF.

This clone was counted a few times. The CDR3 nucleotides read TGTGCCAGCTCACCACGTCTAGCGGGGGCACTCTCCTACAATGAGCAGTTCTTC. Protein: CASSPRLAGALSYNEQFF. The V gene is TRBV18, the J gene TRBJ2-1, with 10 bases fitting TRBD2. The V gene end was trimmed by 1 base and the J gene end by 0 bases; junction bases not matched to a gene: 6. Germline loops: CDR1 KGHSH, CDR2 LQKENI. This CDR3 comprises 18 residues.

This clone was found once. The chain carries TRBV27 and TRBJ1-2; TRBD1 matches 8 bases. With 6 bases clipped from V and 3 bases from J, the junction kept 6 bases outside the gene matches. Germline V CDR1 and CDR2: MNHEY, SMNVEV (reference sequence). The CDR3 runs to 14 residues. CDR3 residues: CASRPRTGYYGYTF. For the CDR3, the DNA is TGTGCCAGCAGACCTAGGACAGGGTACTATGGCTACACCTTC.

This rearrangement joins TRBV5-1 to TRBJ1-1; 7 positions match TRBD1. The ends lost 1 base at V and 5 bases at J; junction bases unmatched: 5. This CDR3 region has 14 residues. From germline, CDR1 is SGHRS and CDR2 YFSETQ. The CDR3 spells CASSLTQGNTEAFF. The CDR3 DNA follows: TGCGCCAGCAGCTTGACACAGGGGAATACTGAAGCTTTCTTT.

The rearrangement uses TRBV18 and TRBJ2-7; a possible D gene is TRBD1 (6 bases). Trimming stripped 5 bases from V and 2 bases from J, with 16 bases between. This CDR3 has 15 residues. Germline lookup yields CDR1 KGHSH and CDR2 LQKENI. CDR3 amino acids: CASSTFTGSTYEQYF. CDR3 coding DNA: TGTGCCAGCTCAACCTTTACAGGGTCGACCTACGAGCAGTACTTC. Full variable domain (rest looked up from reference TRBV18 and TRBJ2-7): NAGVMQNPRHLVRRRGQEARLRCSPMKGHSHVYWYRQLPEEGLKFMVYLQKENIIDESGMPKERFSAEFPKEGPSILRIQQVVRGDSAAYFCASSTFTGSTYEQYFGPGTRLTVT.

CDR3 DNA: TGTGCCAGCAGCTTACGCAGGGGGCAAGAGACCCAGTACTTC. The encoded protein is CASSLRRGQETQYF. The chain recombines TRBV7-8 with TRBJ2-5, with 7 bases fitting TRBD1. The germline CDR1 and CDR2 sequences are SGHVS and FQNEAQ. V trimming: 2 bases; J trimming: 2 bases; junction bases outside the gene matches: 2. The CDR3 runs 14 residues.

V usage is TRBV19 and J usage is TRBJ2-7, with D tentatively TRBD1 (7 bases). V was pared by 9 bases and J by 6 bases, with 24 bases between. The germline gives CDR1 LNHDA, CDR2 SQIVND (reference sequence). CDR3 length: 15 residues. The CDR3 coding sequence is TGTGCCAGCAAAAATTCACCGGGCGGGGACAGCGAGCAGTACTTC. Translating it yields CASKNSPGGDSEQYF.

The rearrangement links TRBV19 to TRBJ1-1, with D unresolved. Trimming took 5 bases from V and 5 from J, leaving 9 bases between them. CDR3 length: 12 residues. Germline V lookup: CDR1 LNHDA, CDR2 SQIVND (reference sequence). In nucleotides, the CDR3 is TGTGCCAGTAGTGGGAGATCTACTGAAGCTTTCTTT. Residues: CASSGRSTEAFF.

The chain recombines TRBV7-2 with TRBJ2-5; D not certain. V shed 1 base and J shed 5 bases, with 5 bases lying between them. The germline V gene encodes CDR1 SGHTA and CDR2 FQGNSA. CDR3 length: 12 residues. The DNA of the CDR3 is TGTGCCAGCAGCTTAGGGCCGGAGACCCAGTACTTC. This encodes CASSLGPETQYF.

This chain uses TRBV7-3 with TRBJ2-1; 7 bases line up with TRBD1. The CDR3 length is 13 residues. V lost 1 base to trimming and J lost 10 bases; unmatched junction nucleotides: 4. Germline V gene sequence: CDR1 SGHTA, CDR2 FQGTGA. The CDR3 bases are TGTGCCAGCAGCTTAAGACAGGGCAACGAGCAGTTCTTC. Translating gives CASSLRQGNEQFF.

The chain has TRBV2 and TRBJ1-1; D might be TRBD1 (5 bases). The CDR3 loop spans 14 amino acids. Looked up from germline, CDR1 is SNHLY and CDR2 is FYNNEI. V was pared by 5 bases and J by 0 bases, with 10 bases between. CDR3 sequence reads: CASSLGVLNTEAFF. DNA for the CDR3: TGTGCCAGCAGTCTAGGGGTTTTGAACACTGAAGCTTTCTTT.

In this sample, this clone turned up once. The chain uses TRBV5-4 and TRBJ1-2; 12 bases map to TRBD1. This CDR3 has 15 residues. V lost 4 bases, J lost 7 bases, and 8 bases stayed unmatched. Per germline, CDR1 SGHNT and CDR2 YYREEE (reference sequence). CDR3 sequence: CASSQGDRGPGGYTF. The CDR3 bases are TGTGCCAGCAGCCAAGGGGACAGGGGGCCGGGTGGCTACACCTTC.

The V call is TRBV28, the J call TRBJ2-7, with 7 bases identical to TRBD1. J gave up 4 bases and V 6 bases, and 6 bases lay outside the gene matches. Germline V gene lookup returns CDR1 MDHEN and CDR2 SYDVKM. The CDR3 sequence is 13 residues long. The CDR3 loop is CASSQGTVYEQYV. The CDR3 DNA sequence: TGTGCCAGCAGCCAAGGGACAGTTTACGAGCAGTACGTC.

Here the CDR3 reads CASSNTGFQETQYF. DNA for the CDR3: TGTGCCAGCAGTAATACAGGCTTCCAAGAGACCCAGTACTTC. The rearrangement uses TRBV6-2 or TRBV6-3 and TRBJ2-5, with a tentative D call TRBD1 (5 bases). Trimming pared 5 bases from V and 1 base from J, leaving 11 bases between. CDR1 and CDR2 from the germline V gene are MNHEY and SVGEGT. This CDR3 has 14 amino acids.

The chain couples TRBV4-1 to TRBJ2-3; no definite D call. This CDR3 has 13 residues. The germline V and J ends were trimmed by 1 base and 2 bases, with 4 bases remaining between them. Germline CDR1 is MGHRA and CDR2 is YSYEKL. The CDR3 region has the DNA TGCGCCAGCAGCCAAGGAGTCACAGATACGCAGTATTTT. Residues: CASSQGVTDTQYF.

Note on this clone: Germline is not matched at one junction end, which may reflect a read error. The chain employs TRBV7-3 and TRBJ1-1, with unresolved D. The V gene's germline CDR1 is SGHTA and CDR2 FQGTGA. This CDR3 is 15 amino acids long. Here the CDR3 DNA reads TGTGCCAGCAGCTTAATTGGACGAGGGAACGCTGAAGCTTTCTTT. Its translation is CASSLIGRGNAEAFF.

V and J are TRBV6-5 and TRBJ2-2; D might be TRBD2 (6 bases). Deletions cut 5 bases from V and 4 bases from J, with 11 bases between. From germline, CDR1 is MNHEY and CDR2 SVGAGI. The CDR3 contains 14 residues. The CDR3 sequence: CASSTPGGTGELFF. In DNA, the CDR3 is TGTGCCAGCAGTACCCCCGGGGGCACCGGGGAGCTGTTTTTT.

The rearrangement uses TRBV2 and TRBJ2-3; 8 bases line up with TRBD2. CDR1 SNHLY and CDR2 FYNNEI come from the germline V gene. V was clipped by 4 bases and J by 6 bases; unmatched bases: 9. The CDR3 has 15 residues. The CDR3 nucleotides are TGTGCCAGCAGTGCCCCCGGGGGGGGCCGTGATACGCAGTATTTT. Translating it yields CASSAPGGGRDTQYF.

This chain uses TRBV19 with TRBJ2-1; tentative D call: TRBD1 (6 bases). V gave up 1 base and J gave up 12 bases, with 10 bases separating them. Germline V gene data show CDR1 as LNHDA and CDR2 as SQIVND (reference sequence). The CDR3 contains 12 residues. The CDR3 DNA reads as TGTGCCAGTAGTATAGTCACAGGGAGGCAGTTCTTC. Translated: CASSIVTGRQFF.